Listed here are 20 T cell receptor beta chains from one sample, sequenced in a study of blood T cell repertoires in COVID-19. Some clones are missing from TCRdb's copy, which holds only in-frame ones; the method was immunoSEQ multiplex PCR. Seen here are a few hundred thousand clones, 65% to 90% observed once, and the top ten hold roughly 7%. What was sequenced was peripheral blood. Source of these receptors: a human donor in a cohort sampled during active COVID-19.

The chain links TRBV5-5 to TRBJ1-2; 9 bases map to TRBD1. Germline V gene data show CDR1 as SGHKS and CDR2 as YYEKEE (reference sequence). The junction had 4 bases not matched to a gene; V was cut back by 2 bases and J by 2 bases. The CDR3 length is 15 residues. The CDR3 spells CASSLGQGFNYGYTF. DNA for the CDR3: TGTGCCAGCAGCTTAGGACAGGGGTTCAACTATGGCTACACCTTC.

J is TRBJ2-2 and V is TRBV7-9; D uncertain. Trimming removed 1 base at V and 3 bases at J, with 12 bases between. This CDR3 contains 16 residues. Germline CDR1 and CDR2: SEHNR and FQNEAQ (reference sequence). The CDR3 reads CASSLGYSRDTGELFF. The CDR3 coding sequence is TGTGCCAGCAGCTTAGGGTACTCTAGAGACACCGGGGAGCTGTTTTTT.

V usage is TRBV5-1 and J usage is TRBJ1-6, with 9 nucleotides matching TRBD1. The germline V gene has CDR1 SGHRS and CDR2 YFSETQ. The CDR3 is 14 residues long. V lost 4 bases to trimming and J lost 9 bases; unmatched junction nucleotides: 5. The CDR3 DNA is TGCGCCAGCAGCCAGACAGGGGGTGGTTCACCCCTCCACTTT. This encodes CASSQTGGGSPLHF.

The chain has TRBV5-1 and TRBJ1-4; possible D gene TRBD1, 6 bases. CDR1 SGHRS and CDR2 YFSETQ come from the germline V gene. The V and J ends lost 0 bases and 12 bases respectively, with 6 bases between them. CDR3 size: 11 residues. In nucleotides, the CDR3 is TGCGCCAGCAGCTTGGCAGGGGAACTGTTTTTT. Encoded protein: CASSLAGELFF.

This chain joins TRBV7-4 and TRBJ2-7; 11 nucleotides match TRBD1. Germline trimming cut 3 bases from V and 2 bases from J; bases unmatched to any gene: 6. Per the germline V gene, CDR1 is SGHVT and CDR2 is SQSDAQ. The CDR3 runs to 16 residues. CDR3 loop: CASSFRGQGGTYEQYF. The CDR3 DNA follows: TGTGCCAGCAGCTTCCGGGGACAGGGGGGAACCTACGAGCAGTACTTC.

The V and J genes are TRBV5-1 and TRBJ2-1, with D unresolved. CDR3 length equals 14 residues. V lost 5 bases and J lost 0, with 9 bases in between. Per the germline V gene, CDR1 is SGHRS and CDR2 is YFSETQ. The CDR3 DNA reads as TGCGCCAGCAGTGGAAGGAGCTCCTACAATGAGCAGTTCTTC. Its protein product is CASSGRSSYNEQFF.

This chain uses TRBV11-2 with TRBJ2-7, with TRBD1 identical over 10 bases. Germline lookup yields CDR1 SGHAT and CDR2 FQNNGV. This CDR3 contains 14 residues. Trimming at V came to 4 bases and at J to 3 bases, leaving 3 bases not matched to a gene. The CDR3 reads CASSYRDRGYEQYF. In DNA, the CDR3 is TGTGCCAGCAGCTACCGGGACAGGGGCTACGAGCAGTACTTC.

This clone was detected only a few times. The chain couples TRBV15 to TRBJ1-3, with TRBD1 matching over 8 bases. The J segment lost 4 bases and the V segment lost 0 bases, leaving 8 bases of the junction unmatched. The CDR3 sequence is 17 residues long. Per the germline V gene, CDR1 is LNHNV and CDR2 is YYDKDF (reference sequence). In DNA, the CDR3 is TGTGCCACCAGCAGAGATTATGTGACAGGGGTCGGAAACACCATATATTTT. Its protein product is CATSRDYVTGVGNTIYF.

The rearrangement joins TRBV5-1 to TRBJ1-2; 7 bases match TRBD1. J was trimmed by 4 bases and V by 4 bases; bases with no gene match: 4. Per the germline V gene, CDR1 is SGHRS and CDR2 is YFSETQ. CDR3 length: 13 residues. Written as DNA, the CDR3 is TGCGCCAGCAGCAGAGGACAGGCCTATGGCTACACCTTC. Translation gives CASSRGQAYGYTF.

This chain links TRBV7-9 with TRBJ1-6; D is possibly TRBD1 (5 bases). This CDR3 is 15 amino acids long. V was pared by 4 bases and J by 7 bases, with 14 bases between. CDR1 is SEHNR, CDR2 FQNEAQ, per germline (reference sequence). CDR3 protein: CASSSPQDVNSPLHF. CDR3 sequence (DNA): TGTGCCAGCAGCTCACCACAGGACGTCAATTCACCCCTCCACTTT.

V gene TRBV19 combines with J gene TRBJ1-4; TRBD1 aligns across 10 bases. From germline, CDR1 is LNHDA and CDR2 SQIVND (reference sequence). The CDR3 contains 20 residues. V was pared by 5 bases and J by 3 bases, with 18 bases of the junction left unmatched. The CDR3 DNA reads TGTGCCAGTAGTCCAATCCTGGACAGGGGGTTCGGACGGGCTAATGAAAAACTGTTTTTT. Translating gives CASSPILDRGFGRANEKLFF.

This clone was observed once. V usage is TRBV24-1 and J usage is TRBJ2-7; 11 bases map to TRBD2. Losses at the gene ends were 4 bases for V and 9 bases for J; bases not matched to a gene: 10. CDR3 length: 15 residues. The germline V gene encodes CDR1 KGHDR and CDR2 SFDVKD. The CDR3 region has the DNA TGTGCCACCAGTGACTCTAGCGGGGGGTTATCACGGCAGTACTTC. Amino acids: CATSDSSGGLSRQYF.

This chain links TRBV7-3 with TRBJ2-2, with TRBD1 matching 11 bases. The length of the CDR3 is 16 residues. Germline lookup yields CDR1 SGHTA and CDR2 FQGTGA. The V gene end was trimmed by 5 bases and the J gene end by 6 bases; junction bases not matched to a gene: 8. The CDR3 DNA sequence: TGTGCCAGCAGCCAATATCCGGGACAGGGGGCCGGGGAGCTGTTTTTT. As protein: CASSQYPGQGAGELFF.

Notes on this clone: A much larger clone sits a single nucleotide away, making a read error possible. This chain links TRBV7-3 with TRBJ1-1; TRBD1 aligns across 10 bases. CDR3 length equals 13 residues. V shed 6 bases, J shed 3 bases, and the junction held 1 base outside the gene matches. The germline CDR1 and CDR2 sequences are SGHTA and FQGTGA. As DNA, the CDR3 is TGTGCCAGCAGGGACAGGGGGGACACTGAAGCTTTCTTT. Its translation: CASRDRGDTEAFF.

The V gene is TRBV2, the J gene TRBJ2-7; possibly TRBD1 for D (5 bases). CDR3 length: 18 amino acids. V shed 7 bases and J shed 3 bases, with 28 bases lying between them. The germline CDR1 and CDR2 sequences are SNHLY and FYNNEI. This CDR3 reads CASNLRQGGVSDNYEQYF. DNA of the CDR3: TGTGCCAGCAATCTTCGGCAGGGTGGGGTTTCAGATAACTACGAGCAGTACTTC.

The chain carries TRBV18 and TRBJ2-2, with a tentative D call TRBD2 (5 bases). There are 14 residues in the CDR3. V dropped 4 bases and J dropped 1 base, with 7 bases sitting between them. From germline, CDR1 is KGHSH and CDR2 LQKENI. The DNA for the CDR3 is TGTGCCAGCTCACGGGCGGGGAACACCGGGGAGCTGTTTTTT. Residues: CASSRAGNTGELFF.

This chain uses TRBV27 with TRBJ2-7; 8 bases map to TRBD1. CDR3 length: 14 residues. Unmatched junction bases numbered 7, after V lost 5 bases and J lost 4 bases. CDR1 and CDR2 from the germline V gene are MNHEY and SMNVEV (reference sequence). DNA for the CDR3: TGTGCCAGCAGTACCAGGACAGGGACGTACGAGCAGTACTTC. Translation: CASSTRTGTYEQYF.

The rearrangement uses TRBV9 and TRBJ1-1, with a tentative D call TRBD1 (6 bases). CDR1 and CDR2 (germline): SGDLS, YYNGEE. The CDR3 consists of 14 residues. V was cut by 3 bases and J by 6 bases, with 15 bases left in between. The CDR3 reads CASSARQDYSEAFF. CDR3 coding DNA: TGTGCCAGCAGCGCCCGACAGGATTACTCTGAAGCTTTCTTT. Combining the CDR3 with reference TRBV9 and TRBJ1-1 gives the whole variable domain DSGVTQTPKHLITATGQRVTLRCSPRSGDLSVYWYQQSLDQGLQFLIQYYNGEERAKGNILERFSAQQFPDLHSELNLSSLELGDSALYFCASSARQDYSEAFFGQGTRLTVV.

The gene calls are TRBV27 and TRBJ2-6, with D hard to call. The germline V gene has CDR1 MNHEY and CDR2 SMNVEV (reference sequence). The CDR3 sequence is 14 residues long. V was shortened by 6 bases and J by 0 bases, with 6 bases between the two germline ends. CDR3 amino acids: CASSRSSGANVLTF. The CDR3 nucleotides read TGTGCCAGCAGCCGTTCCTCTGGGGCCAACGTCCTGACTTTC.

This sequence joins TRBV6-5 and TRBJ2-3, with D hard to call. The CDR3 has 13 residues. V shed 6 bases and J shed 6 bases, with 13 bases lying between them. Germline CDR1 and CDR2: MNHEY and SVGAGI. Written as DNA, the CDR3 is TGTGCCAGCAGCCAGGTCGTTAGGGATACGCAGTATTTT. Protein sequence: CASSQVVRDTQYF.